Listed here are 15 T cell receptor beta chains from one sample, sequenced in a study of beta chain features in type 1 diabetes. Reverse transcribing all isolated RNA meant expressed TCRB transcripts were sequenced. Using immunoSEQ multiplex PCR, the repertoire was profiled, and TCRdb retains in-frame clones only, with some absent. The sample consists of 350,000 or so clones, 15% to 20% of them appearing once. The sequencing input was naive CD4+ T cells from blood. All receptors derive from a woman aged 18-29 years in good health.

The rearrangement uses TRBV29-1 and TRBJ1-4, with 9 bases aligning to TRBD1. With 6 bases clipped from V and 8 bases from J, the junction kept 10 bases outside the gene matches. This CDR3 is built from 14 residues. Germline V gene lookup returns CDR1 SQVTM and CDR2 ANQGSEA. The CDR3, as DNA: TGCAGCGTGGCCACAGGGGGCGCGGGAGAAAAACTGTTTTTT. Translated: CSVATGGAGEKLFF.

This clone was seen only a few times. The chain is built from TRBV13 and TRBJ2-7, with 11 bases identical to TRBD2. Trimming cost V 4 bases and J 5 bases; bases outside gene matches: 7. Germline assignment: CDR1 PRHDT and CDR2 FYEKMQ (reference sequence). The CDR3 has 15 residues. Here the CDR3 reads CASSSSGLAAHEQYF. CDR3 sequence (DNA): TGTGCCAGCAGCTCCTCGGGACTAGCGGCACACGAGCAGTACTTC.

V gene TRBV9 combines with J gene TRBJ2-5; D is perhaps TRBD2 (5 bases). Trimming shortened V by 0 bases and J by 3 bases, and 12 bases separated the two germline ends. Germline CDR1 is SGDLS and CDR2 is YYNGEE. This CDR3 has 15 amino acids. As DNA, the CDR3 is TGTGCCAGCAGCGTAGGAGCGACTATCAAAGAGACCCAGTACTTC. Protein sequence: CASSVGATIKETQYF.

The chain recombines TRBV18 with TRBJ2-1; 7 bases agree with TRBD1. This CDR3 is 15 amino acids long. The J segment lost 2 bases and the V segment lost 3 bases, leaving 4 bases of the junction unmatched. Germline V gene lookup returns CDR1 KGHSH and CDR2 LQKENI. The DNA for the CDR3 is TGTGCCAGCTCACCTATTGGGACAGCCTACAATGAGCAGTTCTTC. Its translation: CASSPIGTAYNEQFF.

This sequence joins TRBV7-9 and TRBJ1-2, with a weak D call TRBD1 (5 bases). This CDR3 has 12 residues. CDR1 is SEHNR and CDR2 is FQNEAQ in the germline V gene (reference sequence). The V gene lost 5 bases and the J gene lost 8 bases, with 12 bases spanning the gap. CDR3 amino acids: CASSGDSRGYTF. The CDR3 DNA follows: TGTGCCAGCAGCGGGGACTCTCGAGGCTACACCTTC.

The chain combines TRBV6-1 with TRBJ2-5; 10 bases align to TRBD2. Germline V gives CDR1 MNHNS, CDR2 SASEGT. V gave up 4 bases and J gave up 2 bases; unmatched junction bases: 4. This CDR3 spans 15 amino acids. The CDR3 sequence: CASSGLAGGQETQYF. The CDR3 region has the DNA TGTGCCAGCAGTGGGTTAGCGGGGGGACAAGAGACCCAGTACTTC.

This chain links TRBV9 with TRBJ2-3; possible D gene TRBD1, 6 bases. The CDR3 covers 15 residues. The germline V and J ends were trimmed by 2 bases and 0 bases, with 10 bases remaining between them. Looked up from germline, CDR1 is SGDLS and CDR2 is YYNGEE. CDR3 coding DNA: TGTGCCAGCAGCGTCAGGACAGCTAGCACAGATACGCAGTATTTT. Protein sequence: CASSVRTASTDTQYF.

The V gene is TRBV30, the J gene TRBJ2-1, with 7 positions matching TRBD1. V lost 2 bases and J lost 5; bases outside the gene matches: 3. Germline V gene sequence: CDR1 GTSNPN, CDR2 SVGIG (reference sequence). The CDR3 length is 13 residues. The CDR3 DNA reads as TGTGCCTGGAGTAGGGGGCTTGACAATGAGCAGTTCTTC. It encodes CAWSRGLDNEQFF.

A note on this clone: Within the sample, other DNA sequences also encode this same CDR3. This sequence joins TRBV18 and TRBJ1-1; D ambiguous. The V gene lost 8 bases and the J gene lost 0 bases, with 10 bases spanning the gap. The CDR3 totals 13 residues. CDR1 and CDR2 from the germline V gene are KGHSH and LQKENI. The CDR3 spells CASSRDMNTEAFF. Written as DNA, the CDR3 is TGTGCCAGCAGCCGGGATATGAACACTGAAGCTTTCTTT.

This clone was found a few times. The V and J genes are TRBV7-9 and TRBJ2-1; unclear D gene. The germline CDR1 and CDR2 sequences are SEHNR and FQNEAQ (reference sequence). Trimming removed 2 bases at V and 3 bases at J, with 5 bases between. The CDR3 covers 13 residues. For the CDR3, the DNA is TGTGCCAGCAGCTTATCGGTCTACAATGAGCAGTTCTTC. This translates into CASSLSVYNEQFF.

The table lists this clone with a few counts. CDR3 bases: TGCGCCAGCAGCTTGGACAGGGGCCCTTACGAGCAGTACTTC. The encoded protein is CASSLDRGPYEQYF. The V and J genes are TRBV5-1 and TRBJ2-7; 7 nucleotides line up with TRBD1. The CDR3 runs to 14 residues. V lost 0 bases and J lost 4; bases outside the gene matches: 4. Per germline, CDR1 SGHRS and CDR2 YFSETQ.

The rearrangement links TRBV6-5 to TRBJ2-3; 8 bases fit TRBD2. The CDR3 runs 15 residues. Germline lookup yields CDR1 MNHEY and CDR2 SVGAGI. The V and J ends lost 7 bases and 6 bases, in that order; junction bases with no gene match: 12. Here the CDR3 DNA reads TGTGCCAGCACCTATTCCGGGGGGGCGCGGGATACGCAGTATTTT. Translated, it gives CASTYSGGARDTQYF.

In this sample, this clone turned up a few times. V is TRBV2 and J is TRBJ2-4; D gene ambiguous. The V end lost 6 bases, the J end lost 1 base, and 13 bases lay between the germline ends. Germline CDR1 SNHLY, CDR2 FYNNEI. There are 15 residues in the CDR3. The CDR3 protein is CASSLRIGAKNIQYF. The DNA of the CDR3 is TGTGCCAGCAGCTTACGAATCGGGGCCAAAAACATTCAGTACTTC.

V gene TRBV5-1 combines with J gene TRBJ2-1, with 9 nucleotides matching TRBD1. The germline gives CDR1 SGHRS, CDR2 YFSETQ. V was clipped by 5 bases and J by 8 bases; unmatched bases: 8. CDR3 length: 14 amino acids. CDR3 in amino acids: CASRTYRQGDEQFF. For the CDR3, the DNA is TGCGCCAGCAGAACCTATAGACAGGGGGATGAGCAGTTCTTC.

This clone was seen a few times. The chain combines TRBV4-1 with TRBJ2-1; tentatively, D is TRBD1 (6 bases). The CDR3 length is 16 residues. The germline V and J ends were trimmed by 9 bases and 5 bases, with 23 bases remaining between them. Germline loops: CDR1 MGHRA, CDR2 YSYEKL. CDR3 amino acids: CARGNRDPGRHNEQFF. The CDR3 nucleotides are TGCGCCAGGGGAAACAGGGACCCAGGCCGCCACAATGAGCAGTTCTTC.